One sample yielded the 28 T cell receptor beta chains listed below, sequenced in a study of spatial heterogeneity in lung cancer. The time point: sample taken at primary tumor resection. These receptors lack a known antigen. TCRdb reprocessed the 5' RACE reads with MiXCR, giving one entry per CDR3 protein. The sample consists of 5,400 or so distinct CDR3 sequences, 7% to 8.5% of them appearing once. Study conclusions and caveats: Tumor mutation count correlated with how many alpha and beta TCRs expanded intratumorally.

Sequencing used lung tumor tissue, obtained at surgery. The receptors originated from a male donor with early-stage non-small cell lung cancer.

This clonotype was observed many times. The chain employs TRBV7-2 and TRBJ1-6; D perhaps matches TRBD1 (6 bases). This CDR3 has 16 residues. Germline V gene sequence: CDR1 SGHTA, CDR2 FQGNSA. Trimming stripped 5 bases from V and 10 bases from J, with 21 bases between. This CDR3 reads CASSGEGGFGDSPLHF. In DNA, the CDR3 is TGTGCCAGCAGCGGGGAAGGGGGGTTTGGTGACTCACCCCTCCACTTT.

This clonotype was found many times. This chain links TRBV11-1 with TRBJ2-3; D is undetermined. V lost 6 bases to trimming and J lost 2 bases, with 9 bases between them. The CDR3 length is 13 residues. Germline V gene data show CDR1 as SGHAT and CDR2 as FQDESV (reference sequence). The chain's CDR3 is CASRRISTDTQYF. CDR3 bases: TGTGCCAGCAGGCGGATTTCCACAGATACGCAGTATTTT.

This clonotype was counted ten times or more. V usage is TRBV29-1 and J usage is TRBJ2-1; 10 bases align to TRBD2. V lost 4 bases to trimming and J lost 8 bases; unmatched junction nucleotides: 8. Germline V gene sequence: CDR1 SQVTM, CDR2 ANQGSEA. The CDR3 contains 14 residues. The CDR3 nucleotides read TGCAGCGTTGCTAGCGGGAGTCTGAGAGATGAGCAGTTCTTC. It specifies CSVASGSLRDEQFF.

By its share, this clonotype is medium-sized. The gene calls are TRBV5-1 and TRBJ2-3; 10 bases map to TRBD2. The CDR3 loop spans 16 amino acids. The germline gives CDR1 SGHRS, CDR2 YFSETQ. The junction had 12 bases not matched to a gene; V was cut back by 6 bases and J by 5 bases. CDR3 nucleotides: TGCGCCAGCAACGCAGGCCTAGCGGGAGCCGGAGATACGCAGTATTTT. This codes for CASNAGLAGAGDTQYF.

This clonotype has only a few counts. The V and J genes are TRBV23-1 and TRBJ2-7, with D unresolved. TRBV23-1 counts as an open reading frame of uncertain function. The V gene lost 1 base and the J gene lost 0 bases, with 10 bases spanning the gap. This CDR3 spans 15 amino acids. The CDR3 DNA follows: TGCGCCAGCAGTCAATTTGAGGCGAGCTCCTACGAGCAGTACTTC. It specifies CASSQFEASSYEQYF.

By share, this clonotype counts as medium-sized. The chain recombines TRBV28 with TRBJ1-5, with 7 bases fitting TRBD1. The CDR3 is 14 residues long. Germline V lookup: CDR1 MDHEN, CDR2 SYDVKM. Unmatched junction bases numbered 2, after V lost 4 bases and J lost 2 bases. This chain's CDR3 is CASSSGQGNQPQHF. CDR3 nucleotides: TGTGCCAGCAGTTCCGGACAGGGCAATCAGCCCCAGCATTTT.

This clonotype was counted ten times or more. V and J are TRBV5-5 and TRBJ1-5; possible D gene TRBD1, 5 bases. CDR3 length: 14 residues. V was shortened by 5 bases and J by 1 base, with 10 bases between the two germline ends. Germline CDR1 reads SGHKS; CDR2 reads YYEKEE (reference sequence). The CDR3 reads CASSLDRSNQPQHF. CDR3 sequence (DNA): TGTGCCAGCAGTTTAGACAGAAGCAATCAGCCCCAGCATTTT.

The sample holds many counts of this clonotype. V and J are TRBV7-6 and TRBJ2-5; TRBD1 or TRBD2 may be the D gene (5 bases each). Deletions cut 5 bases from V and 2 bases from J, with 9 bases between. The germline V gene encodes CDR1 SGHVS and CDR2 FNYEAQ. The CDR3 consists of 13 residues. CDR3 amino acids: CASSRDPQETQYF. In DNA form, the CDR3 reads TGTGCCAGCAGCAGGGACCCGCAAGAGACCCAGTACTTC.

In its sample, this clonotype was seen many times. The chain joins TRBV28 to TRBJ2-3; no definite D call. The V and J ends lost 4 bases and 2 bases respectively, with 13 bases between them. The CDR3 length is 15 residues. Germline V gene sequence: CDR1 MDHEN, CDR2 SYDVKM. Written as DNA, the CDR3 is TGTGCCAGCAGTTCCCTTTCGGCGGACACAGATACGCAGTATTTT. It yields the protein CASSSLSADTDTQYF.

By frequency in the sample, this clonotype is medium-sized. This sequence joins TRBV19 and TRBJ1-2; the D is unclear. The V end lost 7 bases, the J end lost 1 base, and 7 bases lay between the germline ends. The germline CDR1 and CDR2 sequences are LNHDA and SQIVND (reference sequence). This CDR3 is built from 12 residues. CDR3 in DNA: TGTGCCAGTATGTTGGGTAACTATGGCTACACCTTC. The encoded protein is CASMLGNYGYTF.

This clonotype has ten or more counts. CDR3 protein: CASSLMGGEETQYF. The DNA of the CDR3 is TGTGCCAGCAGCTTAATGGGAGGGGAAGAGACCCAGTACTTC. This chain connects TRBV7-2 to TRBJ2-5, with 7 bases fitting TRBD2. CDR3 size: 14 residues. V gave up 2 bases and J gave up 3 bases; unmatched junction bases: 3. Germline V gives CDR1 SGHTA, CDR2 FQGNSA.

This clonotype was seen at least ten times. This rearrangement joins TRBV10-1 to TRBJ2-3; perhaps D is TRBD1 or TRBD2 (6 bases each). CDR1 is WNHNN and CDR2 is SYGVQD in the germline V gene (reference sequence). With 8 bases removed from V and 5 bases from J, the gap between germline ends came to 20 bases. The CDR3 is 15 residues long. CDR3 in amino acids: CASARGGQARDTQYF. The CDR3 DNA reads as TGCGCCAGCGCTCGAGGGGGGCAGGCCCGAGATACGCAGTATTTT.

This clonotype was counted a few times. This chain links TRBV19 with TRBJ2-1, with 8 positions matching TRBD2. The CDR3 runs 16 residues. Trimming took 7 bases from V and 4 from J; bases not matched to a gene: 12. The germline CDR1 and CDR2 sequences are LNHDA and SQIVND (reference sequence). The DNA of the CDR3 is TGTGCCAGTAAGGCGGGGGGTGAGGTCCTTTACAATGAGCAGTTCTTC. Its protein product is CASKAGGEVLYNEQFF.

Judged by abundance, this clonotype is medium-sized. The genes are TRBV5-5 and TRBJ1-2, with D tentatively TRBD1 (6 bases). Germline V CDR1 and CDR2: SGHKS, YYEKEE (reference sequence). Trimming removed 4 bases from V and 4 bases from J, with 14 bases in between. CDR3 length equals 14 residues. The CDR3 spells CASSPDSGGYGYTF. The CDR3, as DNA: TGTGCCAGCAGCCCGGACAGTGGAGGCTATGGCTACACCTTC.

In its sample, this clonotype ranks as medium-sized. The chain uses TRBV20-1 and TRBJ1-2; D gene unclear. CDR1 and CDR2 (germline): DFQATT, SNEGSKA (reference sequence). CDR3 length: 15 residues. V was pared by 0 bases and J by 3 bases, with 14 bases between. Here the CDR3 reads CSARDAGGRYYGYTF. Written as DNA, the CDR3 is TGCAGTGCTAGAGATGCAGGCGGACGGTACTATGGCTACACCTTC.

This clonotype was counted a few times. The chain has TRBV2 and TRBJ2-3; the D gene is possibly TRBD2 (5 bases). The CDR3 sequence is 14 residues long. Looked up from germline, CDR1 is SNHLY and CDR2 is FYNNEI. V was clipped by 6 bases and J by 6 bases, with 16 bases between them. CDR3 bases: TGTGCCAGCAGGGAACCTCAGAGAGGGGATACGCAGTATTTT. It yields the protein CASREPQRGDTQYF.

In its sample, this clonotype was seen many times. The J gene is TRBJ2-2, the V gene TRBV19; D call uncertain. The ends were cut back, 7 bases at V and 0 bases at J, with 12 bases in the middle. The V gene's germline CDR1 is LNHDA and CDR2 SQIVND (reference sequence). The CDR3 runs to 15 residues. The CDR3 DNA follows: TGTGCCAGTAAATCTTTCGGGTCGAACACCGGGGAGCTGTTTTTT. As protein: CASKSFGSNTGELFF.

This clonotype came up many times. The chain combines TRBV5-1 with TRBJ1-1; no clear D gene. The V gene's germline CDR1 is SGHRS and CDR2 YFSETQ. V lost 7 bases to trimming and J lost 0 bases, with 16 bases between them. The CDR3 runs 15 residues. This CDR3 reads CASGPIGSLNTEAFF. CDR3 bases: TGCGCCAGCGGACCAATAGGGAGCCTGAACACTGAAGCTTTCTTT.

This clonotype was observed at least ten times. V usage is TRBV7-8 and J usage is TRBJ2-1, with 8 nucleotides matching TRBD1. The length of the CDR3 is 15 residues. Germline CDR1 reads SGHVS; CDR2 reads FQNEAQ. Unmatched junction bases numbered 8, after V lost 3 bases and J lost 7 bases. This chain's CDR3 is CASSLDREVKNEQFF. The CDR3 nucleotides are TGTGCCAGCAGCTTGGACAGGGAGGTAAAAAATGAGCAGTTCTTC.

In its sample, this clonotype is large (0.1 to 1%). V and J are TRBV9 and TRBJ2-2; tentatively, D is TRBD2 (5 bases). V gave up 3 bases and J gave up 5 bases, with 11 bases separating them. In germline, CDR1 is SGDLS, CDR2 YYNGEE. CDR3 length: 14 amino acids. The CDR3 is CASSGSRETGELFF. The CDR3 coding sequence is TGTGCCAGCAGCGGATCCCGGGAAACCGGGGAGCTGTTTTTT.

In this sample, this clonotype turned up a few times. One base away lies a much larger clone, so this may be a sequencing read error. The chain is built from TRBV4-2 and TRBJ2-3, with TRBD2 matching over 7 bases. The trim removed 5 bases at V and 2 bases at J, leaving 10 bases unmatched. The CDR3 sequence is 16 residues long. Germline lookup yields CDR1 LGHNA and CDR2 YNFKEQ. The chain's CDR3 is CASSTTELADTDTQYF. CDR3 coding DNA: TGTGCCAGCAGCACCACAGAGCTAGCGGACACAGATACGCAGTATTTT.

This clonotype occurred many times. CDR3 bases: TGTGCCAGCAGCCCCGGCGGCCAAGAGACCCAGTACTTC. Amino acid sequence: CASSPGGQETQYF. The V call is TRBV3-1, the J call TRBJ2-5; D gene unclear. V was cut by 4 bases and J by 1 base, with 7 bases left in between. The CDR3 loop spans 13 amino acids. CDR1 LGHDT and CDR2 YNNKEL come from the germline V gene (reference sequence).

This clonotype was observed at least ten times. The rearrangement joins TRBV6-2 or TRBV6-3 to TRBJ1-1; D remains unclear. Trimming took 0 bases from V and 0 from J, leaving 14 bases between them. Germline values: CDR1 MNHEY, CDR2 SVGEGT. The CDR3 covers 17 residues. DNA for the CDR3: TGTGCCAGCAGTTACTCGATTGGGAAAACTCTGAACACTGAAGCTTTCTTT. Its protein product is CASSYSIGKTLNTEAFF.

By share of the sample, this clonotype is medium-sized. The gene calls are TRBV25-1 and TRBJ2-2; D not certain. The CDR3 sequence is 12 residues long. V shed 4 bases and J shed 5 bases, with 5 bases lying between them. Per the germline V gene, CDR1 is MGHDK and CDR2 is SYGVNS. In nucleotides, the CDR3 is TGTGCCAGCAGTGGGGTTACCGGGGAGCTGTTTTTT. Translation gives CASSGVTGELFF.

This clonotype was seen more than once but under ten times. The chain employs TRBV4-1 and TRBJ1-2; D is ambiguous. CDR3 length: 16 amino acids. The V and J ends lost 1 base and 3 bases respectively, with 15 bases between them. CDR1 and CDR2 (germline): MGHRA, YSYEKL. CDR3 nucleotide sequence: TGCGCCAGCAGCCAAGGCTCTATGGAGGCCCACTATGGCTACACCTTC. Encoded protein: CASSQGSMEAHYGYTF.

The table lists this clonotype with a few counts. The chain uses TRBV24-1 and TRBJ2-1, with TRBD2 as a possible D gene (6 bases). V lost 3 bases and J 10 bases, leaving 9 bases between the germline ends. This CDR3 is 12 amino acids long. In germline, CDR1 is KGHDR, CDR2 SFDVKD. The CDR3 reads CATSDVGGEQFF. The CDR3 DNA is TGTGCCACCAGTGATGTTGGGGGGGAGCAGTTCTTC.

This clonotype has ten or more counts. The V gene is TRBV6-1, the J gene TRBJ2-1; perhaps TRBD2 as D (6 bases). CDR1 and CDR2 (germline): MNHNS, SASEGT. The CDR3 totals 14 residues. Deletions cut 7 bases from V and 6 bases from J, with 16 bases between. The CDR3 spells CASTRDSRVNEQFF. The CDR3 region has the DNA TGTGCCAGCACCCGGGACTCCCGCGTCAATGAGCAGTTCTTC.

This clonotype is medium-sized (0.01 to 0.1%) by share. This chain uses TRBV20-1 with TRBJ2-3, with D perhaps given as TRBD1 or TRBD2 (6 bases each). The CDR3 has 16 residues. V was cut by 5 bases and J by 3 bases, with 21 bases left in between. CDR1 is DFQATT, CDR2 SNEGSKA, per germline (reference sequence). In nucleotides, the CDR3 is TGCAGTGCTCCCGAGGTGGGGGGCGCGAGGACAGATACGCAGTATTTT. This gives the protein CSAPEVGGARTDTQYF.